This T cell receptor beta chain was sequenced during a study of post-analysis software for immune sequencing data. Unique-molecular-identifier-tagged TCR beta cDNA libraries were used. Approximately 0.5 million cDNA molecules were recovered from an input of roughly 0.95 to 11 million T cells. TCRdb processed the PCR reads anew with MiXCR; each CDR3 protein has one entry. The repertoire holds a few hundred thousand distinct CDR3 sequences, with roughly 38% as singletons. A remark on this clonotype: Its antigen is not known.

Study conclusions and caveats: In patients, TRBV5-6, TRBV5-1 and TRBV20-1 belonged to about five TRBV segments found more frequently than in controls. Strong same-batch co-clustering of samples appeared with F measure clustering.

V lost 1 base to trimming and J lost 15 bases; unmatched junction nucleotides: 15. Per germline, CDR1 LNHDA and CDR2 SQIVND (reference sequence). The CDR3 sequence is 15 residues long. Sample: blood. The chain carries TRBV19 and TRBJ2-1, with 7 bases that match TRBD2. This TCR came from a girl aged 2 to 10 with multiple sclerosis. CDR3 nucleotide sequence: TGTGCCAGTAGTATAGCCCCGTTGACGGGAGGTCTTCTGTTCTTC. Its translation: CASSIAPLTGGLLFF.